The rows below give T cell receptor beta chains drawn from one sample of a study of PD-1 blockade in classical Hodgkin lymphoma. Sequenced by immunoSEQ multiplex PCR; TCRdb stores in-frame clones only, minus some. This sample has about 96,000 clones, with approximately 94% found just once. The sequences come from peripheral blood mononuclear cells (PBMCs), collected before the fourth cycle of nivolumab. Every receptor here comes from a human donor with classical Hodgkin lymphoma. CDR3s include the opening cysteine and the closing phenylalanine or tryptophan. A D gene is named only where the DNA matches it firmly. Expanded clones are given a class, and other clones once, few, many or no size at all.

D: NA; V: TRBV19; J: TRBJ2-6; size: NA; CDR3: CASKGLEGRGGANVLTF; DNA: TGTGCCTCTAAAGGATTGGAAGGGCGGGGCGGGGCCAACGTCCTGACTTTC
D: NA; V: TRBV7-9; J: TRBJ2-5; size: NA; CDR3: CASSLEELGGGQETQYF; DNA: TGTGCCAGCAGCTTAGAAGAGTTGGGGGGCGGCCAGGAGACCCAGTACTTC
D: TRBD1; V: TRBV19; J: TRBJ2-7; size: NA; CDR3: CASSMTDRSSYEQYF; DNA: TGTGCCAGTAGTATGACGGACAGGAGCTCCTACGAGCAGTACTTC
D: NA; V: TRBV27; J: TRBJ2-7; size: NA; CDR3: CASRVILAPGTEQYF; DNA: TGTGCCAGCAGGGTAATCTTAGCTCCTGGGACCGAGCAGTACTTC
D: NA; V: TRBV28; J: TRBJ2-7; size: NA; CDR3: CASNRPGRMTYEQYF; DNA: TGTGCCAGCAACCGACCGGGACGGATGACCTACGAGCAGTACTTC
D: TRBD2; V: TRBV11-2; J: TRBJ2-1; size: NA; CDR3: CASRFSGRASYNEQFF; DNA: TGTGCCAGCAGATTTAGCGGGAGGGCCTCCTACAATGAGCAGTTCTTC
D: NA; V: TRBV9; J: TRBJ2-3; size: NA; CDR3: CASSVGGPRDTQYF; DNA: TGTGCCAGCAGCGTCGGGGGGCCCAGAGATACGCAGTATTTT
D: NA; V: TRBV29-1; J: TRBJ1-5; size: NA; CDR3: CSVEGDSVNQPQHF; DNA: TGCAGCGTTGAAGGCGACAGCGTCAATCAGCCCCAGCATTTT
D: NA; V: TRBV6-1; J: TRBJ2-1; size: NA; CDR3: CASSGLGGKSSSYNEQFF; DNA: TGTGCCAGCAGTGGTTTAGGCGGGAAGTCGAGCTCCTACAATGAGCAGTTCTTC
D: NA; V: TRBV5-4; J: TRBJ2-7; size: NA; CDR3: CASSSPTDRRSSYEQYF; DNA: TGTGCCAGCAGCTCCCCTACAGACAGGCGGAGCTCCTACGAGCAGTACTTC
D: NA; V: TRBV27; J: TRBJ2-3; size: once; CDR3: CASNPGGRTDTQYF; DNA: TGTGCCAGCAACCCCGGGGGGCGCACAGATACGCAGTATTTT
D: TRBD1; V: TRBV27; J: TRBJ1-4; size: NA; CDR3: CASSPWTGSNEKLFF; DNA: TGTGCCAGCAGTCCATGGACAGGGTCTAATGAAAAACTGTTTTTT
D: TRBD2; V: TRBV9; J: TRBJ2-3; size: once; CDR3: CASSVAGTSGASTDTQYF; DNA: TGTGCCAGCAGCGTGGCCGGGACTAGCGGTGCTAGCACAGATACGCAGTATTTT
D: NA; V: TRBV5-1; J: TRBJ2-1; size: NA; CDR3: CASSLVGTPNEQFF; DNA: TGCGCCAGCAGCTTGGTAGGAACTCCGAATGAGCAGTTCTTC
D: TRBD2; V: TRBV30; J: TRBJ2-7; size: NA; CDR3: CAFTLAGGPNTYEQYF; DNA: TGTGCCTTTACACTAGCGGGAGGACCCAATACTTACGAGCAGTACTTC
D: TRBD1; V: TRBV19; J: TRBJ2-2; size: NA; CDR3: CASSSAGGYTGELFF; DNA: TGTGCCAGTAGTAGTGCAGGGGGCTACACCGGGGAGCTGTTTTTT
D: TRBD1; V: TRBV19; J: TRBJ1-1; size: NA; CDR3: CASSLRGVAGFSPEAFF; DNA: TGTGCCAGTAGTCTCAGGGGGGTGGCAGGGTTTTCTCCTGAAGCTTTCTTT
D: NA; V: TRBV20-1; J: TRBJ2-1; size: NA; CDR3: CSASQDNEQFF; DNA: TGCAGTGCTAGTCAAGACAATGAGCAGTTCTTC
D: NA; V: TRBV4-1; J: TRBJ2-7; size: few; CDR3: CASSQLRGPYEQYF; DNA: TGCGCCAGCAGCCAGCTCCGGGGTCCCTACGAGCAGTACTTC
D: NA; V: TRBV27; J: TRBJ2-1; size: NA; CDR3: CASSFIPIGDEQFF; DNA: TGTGCCAGCAGTTTCATCCCGATCGGCGATGAGCAGTTCTTC
D: TRBD2; V: TRBV6-5; J: TRBJ2-7; size: NA; CDR3: CASSYSGTRAYEQYF; DNA: TGTGCCAGCAGTTATTCCGGGACTAGGGCCTACGAGCAGTACTTC
D: TRBD1; V: TRBV5-1; J: TRBJ1-1; size: NA; CDR3: CASSRDRGDAEAFF; DNA: TGCGCCAGCAGTAGGGACAGGGGCGACGCTGAAGCTTTCTTT
D: NA; V: TRBV2; J: TRBJ2-4; size: NA; CDR3: CASSVARVGKNIQYF; DNA: TGTGCCAGCAGTGTCGCCAGGGTAGGCAAAAACATTCAGTACTTC
D: TRBD1; V: TRBV29-1; J: TRBJ2-5; size: NA; CDR3: CSVDLSGQGSETQYF; DNA: TGCAGCGTCGATTTGAGCGGACAGGGGTCGGAGACCCAGTACTTC
D: TRBD2; V: TRBV9; J: TRBJ2-3; size: NA; CDR3: CASSFGTSGSLDTQYF; DNA: TGTGCCAGCAGCTTCGGGACTAGCGGGAGCTTAGATACGCAGTATTTT
D: NA; V: TRBV19; J: TRBJ1-2; size: NA; CDR3: CASSRGRSGYTF; DNA: TGTGCCAGTAGCCGGGGCCGGAGTGGCTACACCTTC
D: TRBD1; V: TRBV6-5; J: TRBJ1-1; size: NA; CDR3: CASSFKGARTEAFF; DNA: TGTGCCAGCAGTTTCAAGGGGGCGCGGACTGAAGCTTTCTTT
D: NA; V: TRBV28; J: TRBJ1-5; size: NA; CDR3: CASSFMGDNQPQHF; DNA: TGTGCCAGCAGTTTTATGGGGGACAATCAGCCCCAGCATTTT
D: NA; V: TRBV7-2; J: TRBJ2-5; size: NA; CDR3: CASSFGRRETQYF; DNA: TGTGCCAGCAGCTTTGGCCGAAGGGAGACCCAGTACTTC
D: TRBD2; V: TRBV6-9; J: TRBJ2-7; size: once; CDR3: CASRIRGRREGPYEQYF; DNA: TGTGCCAGCCGGATCCGGGGAAGGCGGGAGGGCCCCTACGAGCAGTACTTC
D: NA; V: TRBV7-9; J: TRBJ2-3; size: NA; CDR3: CASSFVDTQYF; DNA: TGTGCCAGCAGCTTTGTGGATACGCAGTATTTT
D: TRBD1; V: TRBV5-6; J: TRBJ2-7; size: once; CDR3: CASRRTGRGSYEQYF; DNA: TGTGCCAGCAGACGAACGGGCAGGGGGTCCTACGAGCAGTACTTC
D: TRBD1; V: TRBV5-1; J: TRBJ1-1; size: NA; CDR3: CASSWGQTGVEAFF; DNA: TGCGCCAGCAGTTGGGGGCAGACAGGGGTCGAAGCTTTCTTT
D: NA; V: TRBV7-9; J: TRBJ1-3; size: NA; CDR3: CASSLERLLSGNTIYF; DNA: TGTGCCAGCAGCTTAGAACGGCTTCTCTCTGGAAACACCATATATTTT
D: NA; V: TRBV5-4; J: TRBJ1-2; size: NA; CDR3: CASSLEELGYTF; DNA: TGTGCCAGCAGCTTGGAAGAGCTAGGCTACACCTTC
D: NA; V: TRBV6-5; J: TRBJ2-3; size: NA; CDR3: CASSFRGVDTQYF; DNA: TGTGCCAGCAGTTTCCGAGGGGTAGATACGCAGTATTTT
D: NA; V: TRBV14; J: TRBJ1-2; size: NA; CDR3: CASSQDLEGLYGYTF; DNA: TGTGCCAGCAGCCAAGATTTGGAGGGTCTTTATGGCTACACCTTC
D: NA; V: TRBV14; J: TRBJ1-4; size: NA; CDR3: CASSSIQPGVGKLFF; DNA: TGTGCCAGCAGCTCGATCCAGCCAGGGGTGGGAAAACTGTTTTTT
D: TRBD1; V: TRBV19; J: TRBJ1-5; size: NA; CDR3: CAASSIASGTGGNQPQHF; DNA: TGTGCCGCCAGTAGTATAGCTTCCGGGACAGGGGGCAATCAGCCCCAGCATTTT
D: TRBD1; V: TRBV5-1; J: TRBJ2-7; size: NA; CDR3: CASSTEQGAFGREQYF; DNA: TGCGCCAGCAGCACAGAACAGGGGGCGTTTGGTCGCGAGCAGTACTTC
D: NA; V: TRBV2; J: TRBJ1-3; size: once; CDR3: CASRFSGNTIYF; DNA: TGTGCCAGCAGGTTCTCTGGAAACACCATATATTTT
D: NA; V: TRBV29-1; J: TRBJ2-3; size: NA; CDR3: CSVGRAAHTDTQYF; DNA: TGCAGCGTGGGTCGGGCAGCACACACAGATACGCAGTATTTT
D: NA; V: TRBV6-1; J: TRBJ2-3; size: NA; CDR3: CASSEETETSTDTQYF; DNA: TGTGCCAGCAGTGAAGAAACGGAGACTAGCACAGATACGCAGTATTTT
D: NA; V: TRBV30; J: TRBJ1-4; size: NA; CDR3: CAWSVKGTVDEKLFF; DNA: TGTGCCTGGAGTGTAAAGGGGACGGTAGATGAAAAACTGTTTTTT
D: TRBD2; V: TRBV7-8; J: TRBJ2-7; size: once; CDR3: CASSRAGLLNEQYF; DNA: TGTGCCAGCAGCCGAGCGGGACTCCTAAACGAGCAGTACTTC
D: NA; V: TRBV27; J: TRBJ2-7; size: NA; CDR3: CASSLNRLTGEQYF; DNA: TGTGCCAGCAGTTTAAACAGACTAACTGGCGAGCAGTACTTC